This T cell receptor (beta chain) came from a study of blood T cell repertoires in COVID-19. V shed 5 bases and J shed 6 bases, with 17 bases lying between them. This CDR3 has 15 amino acids. Germline V gene lookup returns CDR1 KGHSH and CDR2 LQKENI. The data were produced by immunoSEQ multiplex PCR, yet TCRdb's version contains in-frame clones alone and is incomplete. The table lists approximately 280,000 clones, 85% to 90% of them singletons. The rearrangement uses TRBV18 and TRBJ2-1; D unclear. The source of this sequence is a woman in her fifties or sixties who had recovered from COVID-19. Sequenced sample: PBMCs or T cells enriched from blood (not recorded which). In DNA form, the CDR3 reads TGTGCCAGCTCAATCAGTCCTGAGAGGAGCAATGAGCAGTTCTTC. Amino acid sequence: CASSISPERSNEQFF.